These T cell receptor beta chains were read from a single sample in a study of metastatic and nonmetastatic thyroid tumors. Via MiXCR, TCRdb re-called the PCR reads. The data show roughly 4,100 clones, approximately 40% seen once. Sequenced input: tumor tissue. The receptors were gathered from a female donor with papillary thyroid cancer or a benign thyroid nodule (not recorded which). Some clones in this sample may be carry-over from other donors' samples. The CDR3 runs from the conserved cysteine through the conserved F or W. A D gene is named only where the DNA matches it firmly. Not all rows give a size; the values are once, few, many and, for expanded clones, a class.

CDR3 protein,CDR3 DNA,CDR3 length,V gene,D gene,J gene,clone size
CASSERTSGTPYNEQFF,TGTGCCAGCAGTGAAAGGACTAGCGGGACTCCTTACAATGAGCAGTTCTTC,17,TRBV6-1,TRBD2,TRBJ2-1,.
CASSVGRRETQYF,TGTGCCAGTAGTGTGGGTAGGAGAGAGACCCAGTACTTC,13,TRBV19,.,TRBJ2-5,few
CASSIVGQGASQPQHF,TGTGCCAGTAGCATAGTCGGTCAGGGGGCGAGTCAGCCCCAGCATTTT,16,TRBV19,TRBD1,TRBJ1-5,.
CSATTGVAQFF,TGCAGTGCTACAACAGGGGTTGCGCAGTTCTTC,11,TRBV20-1,TRBD1,TRBJ2-1,.
CASSLYGGREDTQYF,TGCGCCAGCAGCTTGTACGGCGGGAGGGAGGATACGCAGTATTTT,15,TRBV5-1,TRBD2,TRBJ2-3,.
CASSPGGRDSPLHF,TGTGCCAGCAGTCCCGGAGGGCGTGACTCACCCCTCCACTTT,14,TRBV28,.,TRBJ1-6,few
CASRGGLADYNEQFF,TGCGCCAGCCGCGGGGGACTAGCGGATTACAATGAGCAGTTCTTC,15,TRBV4-3,TRBD2,TRBJ2-1,.
CASSYQTGTIYEQYF,TGTGCCAGCAGTTACCAGACCGGGACCATCTACGAGCAGTACTTC,15,TRBV6-5,.,TRBJ2-7,few
CASSPGQYNEQFF,TGTGCCAGCAGTCCAGGACAGTACAATGAGCAGTTCTTC,13,TRBV6-1,.,TRBJ2-1,.
CASSYGGVFDEQFF,TGTGCCAGCAGTTACGGGGGGGTGTTCGATGAGCAGTTCTTC,14,TRBV6-6,TRBD2,TRBJ2-1,few
CASSSEPVGRGSYEQYF,TGTGCCAGCAGCTCCGAACCTGTCGGACGGGGATCCTACGAGCAGTACTTC,17,TRBV11-1,.,TRBJ2-7,.
CASSYTGTGGSKQYF,TGTGCCAGCAGTTACACCGGGACAGGGGGCTCGAAGCAGTACTTC,15,TRBV6-5,TRBD1,TRBJ2-7,.
CASSSTLAGVVSYEQYF,TGTGCCAGCAGCTCGACCCTAGCGGGAGTGGTCTCCTACGAGCAGTACTTC,17,TRBV9,TRBD2,TRBJ2-7,.
CASSFSGLGATEAFF,TGTGCCAGCAGTTTTTCAGGGTTGGGGGCCACTGAAGCTTTCTTT,15,TRBV28,.,TRBJ1-1,few
CSARGLGLPRSTDTQYF,TGCAGTGCTAGAGGCTTGGGACTTCCCAGAAGCACAGATACGCAGTATTTT,17,TRBV20-1,.,TRBJ2-3,.
CASSKGQGSPEAFF,TGTGCCAGTAGTAAAGGACAGGGGAGCCCTGAAGCTTTCTTT,14,TRBV19,TRBD1,TRBJ1-1,.
CASSPGLAGVTGELFF,TGTGCTAGCAGCCCGGGGCTAGCGGGAGTTACCGGGGAGCTGTTTTTT,16,TRBV7-7,TRBD2,TRBJ2-2,.
CASSGGGTDTQYF,TGCGCCAGCAGCGGGGGAGGGACAGATACGCAGTATTTT,13,TRBV5-1,TRBD2,TRBJ2-3,.
CSARGVAGGYEQYF,TGCAGTGCTAGAGGGGTAGCGGGGGGCTACGAGCAGTACTTC,14,TRBV20-1,TRBD2,TRBJ2-7,.
CSARDTGTGLTEAFF,TGCAGTGCTAGGGATACCGGGACAGGGTTGACTGAAGCTTTCTTT,15,TRBV20-1,TRBD1,TRBJ1-1,once
CASTPELSPDTQYF,TGTGCCAGCACTCCGGAGCTAAGTCCAGATACGCAGTATTTT,14,TRBV12-3/TRBV12-4,.,TRBJ2-3,few
CASRFLYGATNEKLFF,TGTGCCAGCCGCTTTCTTTACGGTGCAACTAATGAAAAACTGTTTTTT,16,TRBV6-1,.,TRBJ1-4,few
CASSRTSGVTGELFF,TGTGCCAGCAGTAGGACTAGCGGGGTCACCGGGGAGCTGTTTTTT,15,TRBV6-1,TRBD2,TRBJ2-2,.
CASSSSLLASGVGYNEQFF,TGCGCCAGCAGCTCCTCCCTACTGGCTAGCGGGGTGGGATACAATGAGCAGTTCTTC,19,TRBV5-1,TRBD2,TRBJ2-1,large
CASSLIGGEGEKLFF,TGTGCCAGCAGCCTAATAGGGGGGGAAGGAGAAAAACTGTTTTTT,15,TRBV28,.,TRBJ1-4,.
CASEDRGNNEQFF,TGTGCCAGCGAGGACAGGGGAAACAATGAGCAGTTCTTC,13,TRBV9,TRBD1,TRBJ2-1,.
CASSLGTGYGYTF,TGTGCCAGCAGTTTAGGGACAGGCTATGGCTACACCTTC,13,TRBV12-3/TRBV12-4,TRBD1,TRBJ1-2,.